This T cell receptor (beta chain) is from a study of technical replicates of blood from a handful of donors. From germline, CDR1 is LNHDA and CDR2 SQIVND (reference sequence). The CDR3 extends over 15 amino acids. Assay: immunoSEQ multiplex PCR; the TCRdb copy retains only in-frame clones and omits some. Of fewer than 75,000 clones listed, roughly 90% are singletons. Input material: PBMCs. This sequence joins TRBV19 and TRBJ2-5, with 8 positions matching TRBD1. The last part of the DNA fits TRBJ2-7 better; the J call may be wrong. This receptor was identified in a human donor in good health. Some clones in this sample may be carry-over from other donors' samples. In DNA, the CDR3 is TGTGCCAGTAGTCCCCCAGGGGGCGCTGTATACGAGCAGTACTTC. Its protein is CASSPPGGAVYEQYF.